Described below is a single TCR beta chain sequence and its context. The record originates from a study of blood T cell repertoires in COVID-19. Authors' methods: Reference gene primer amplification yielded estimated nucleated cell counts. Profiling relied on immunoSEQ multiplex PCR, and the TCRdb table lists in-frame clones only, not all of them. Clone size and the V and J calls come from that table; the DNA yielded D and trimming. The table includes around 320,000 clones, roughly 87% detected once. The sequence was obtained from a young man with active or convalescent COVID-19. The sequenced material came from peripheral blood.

The CDR3 bases are TGTGCCAGTAGTGCCGCAGGGATTCCGGACTATGGCTACACCTTC. Protein: CASSAAGIPDYGYTF. The J gene is TRBJ1-2, the V gene TRBV19; the D gene is possibly TRBD1 (5 bases). Trimming pared 5 bases from V and 3 bases from J, leaving 16 bases between. The CDR3 extends over 15 amino acids. CDR1 and CDR2 from the germline V gene are LNHDA and SQIVND (reference sequence).